The 26 T cell receptor beta chains reported below all come from one sample, sequenced in a study of blood T cell repertoires in COVID-19. Repertoires were generated with immunoSEQ multiplex PCR, while TCRdb's copy carries only in-frame clones and drops some. The sample lists some 210,000 clones, approximately 88% occurring once. Sequenced material: peripheral blood. Every receptor here comes from a man aged 60 to 69 who had recovered from COVID-19.

This sequence joins TRBV7-9 and TRBJ2-7; possibly TRBD2 for D (5 bases). CDR1 is SEHNR, CDR2 FQNEAQ, per germline (reference sequence). This CDR3 has 13 amino acids. V was cut by 2 bases and J by 0 bases, with 5 bases left in between. CDR3 nucleotides: TGTGCCAGCAGCTTACGGGGCTCCTACGAGCAGTACTTC. Translated: CASSLRGSYEQYF. Full variable domain (outside the CDR3, taken from reference TRBV7-9 and TRBJ2-7): DTGVSQNPRHKITKRGQNVTFRCDPISEHNRLYWYRQTLGQGPEFLTYFQNEAQLEKSRLLSDRFSAERPKGSFSTLEIQRTEQGDSAMYLCASSLRGSYEQYFGPGTRLTVT.

This rearrangement joins TRBV7-9 to TRBJ2-2; D not resolved. Trimming left V 11 bases short and J 6 bases short, with 10 bases between. The germline CDR1 and CDR2 sequences are SEHNR and FQNEAQ (reference sequence). The CDR3 runs 11 residues. CDR3: CAPVVSGELFF. CDR3 coding DNA: TGTGCCCCCGTAGTATCCGGGGAGCTGTTTTTT.

The V gene is TRBV4-1, the J gene TRBJ2-2; the match to TRBD1 covers 8 bases. The germline V gene has CDR1 MGHRA and CDR2 YSYEKL. The J segment lost 1 base and the V segment lost 4 bases, leaving 5 bases of the junction unmatched. The CDR3 sequence is 16 residues long. This chain's CDR3 is CASSPVGQVNTGELFF. CDR3 nucleotides: TGCGCCAGCAGCCCAGTGGGACAGGTGAACACCGGGGAGCTGTTTTTT.

This chain uses TRBV13 with TRBJ2-1, with a tentative D call TRBD2 (5 bases). CDR1 is PRHDT and CDR2 is FYEKMQ in the germline V gene (reference sequence). This CDR3 region has 17 residues. V lost 3 bases and J 0 bases, leaving 15 bases between the germline ends. CDR3 region: CASSFGSGSSSYNEQFF. The DNA of the CDR3 is TGTGCCAGCAGCTTCGGCAGCGGATCTAGCTCCTACAATGAGCAGTTCTTC.

V is TRBV6-1 and J is TRBJ1-5, with D unclear. This CDR3 contains 16 residues. CDR1 and CDR2 from the germline V gene are MNHNS and SASEGT. V gave up 2 bases and J gave up 0 bases, with 11 bases separating them. CDR3 sequence (DNA): TGTGCCAGCAGTGAATTGGCAACACATAGCAATCAGCCCCAGCATTTT. It yields the protein CASSELATHSNQPQHF.

Here the CDR3 DNA reads TGTGCCAGCAGGCCTACAGGACGCAACTATGGCTACACCTTC. Translated: CASRPTGRNYGYTF. The rearrangement joins TRBV27 to TRBJ1-2; D might be TRBD1 (5 bases). The CDR3 is 14 amino acids. Germline loops: CDR1 MNHEY, CDR2 SMNVEV (reference sequence). The V end was cut by 6 bases, the J end by 2 bases, with 13 bases between.

The rearrangement uses TRBV5-6 and TRBJ2-1; 8 nucleotides match TRBD2. CDR3 length equals 14 residues. The trim removed 1 base at V and 4 bases at J, leaving 1 base unmatched. From germline, CDR1 is SGHDT and CDR2 YYEEEE. CDR3 in amino acids: CASSLTSGYNEQFF. The CDR3 DNA reads TGTGCCAGCAGCTTGACTAGCGGTTACAATGAGCAGTTCTTC. Variable domain in full (rest from reference TRBV5-6 and TRBJ2-1): DAGVTQSPTHLIKTRGQQVTLRCSPKSGHDTVSWYQQALGQGPQFIFQYYEEEERQRGNFPDRFSGHQFPNYSSELNVNALLLGDSALYLCASSLTSGYNEQFFGPGTRLTVL.

A single count supports this clone. The rearrangement uses TRBV7-2 and TRBJ2-1; weak D call: TRBD1 (9 bases). This CDR3 is built from 15 residues. Trimming shortened V by 4 bases and J by 7 bases, and 17 bases separated the two germline ends. The V gene's germline CDR1 is SGHTA and CDR2 FQGNSA. CDR3 sequence: CASSYSGTGWNEQFF. CDR3 nucleotide sequence: TGTGCCAGCAGCTATAGCGGGACAGGGTGGAATGAGCAGTTCTTC.

The rearrangement uses TRBV5-1 and TRBJ2-3; no definite D call. Trimming cost V 0 bases and J 9 bases, with 11 bases left between them. The germline V gene has CDR1 SGHRS and CDR2 YFSETQ. This CDR3 has 13 residues. This CDR3 is CASSLDPLETQYF. In DNA form, the CDR3 reads TGCGCCAGCAGCTTGGACCCCCTCGAGACGCAGTATTTT.

V and J are TRBV14 and TRBJ2-3; 7 bases line up with TRBD2. Trimming took 2 bases from V and 1 from J; bases not matched to a gene: 6. The CDR3 has 16 residues. The germline gives CDR1 SGHDN, CDR2 FVKESK. CDR3 protein: CASSQPAGTGTDTQYF. As DNA, the CDR3 is TGTGCCAGCAGCCAACCAGCGGGAACGGGCACAGATACGCAGTATTTT. The entire variable domain, with the rest obtained from reference TRBV14 and TRBJ2-3, is as follows: EAGVTQFPSHSVIEKGQTVTLRCDPISGHDNLYWYRRVMGKEIKFLLHFVKESKQDESGMPNNRFLAERTGGTYSTLKVQPAELEDSGVYFCASSQPAGTGTDTQYFGPGTRLTVL.

The V and J genes are TRBV5-1 and TRBJ1-2, with TRBD1 matching over 10 bases. V lost 4 bases, J lost 7 bases, and 4 bases stayed unmatched. Germline V gene data show CDR1 as SGHRS and CDR2 as YFSETQ. The CDR3 has 13 residues. Written as DNA, the CDR3 is TGCGCCAGCAGCACGGGACAGGGGACTGGCTACACCTTC. It yields the protein CASSTGQGTGYTF.

The gene calls are TRBV5-1 and TRBJ1-5; no clear D gene. CDR1 SGHRS and CDR2 YFSETQ come from the germline V gene. Trimming shortened V by 2 bases and J by 4 bases, and 13 bases separated the two germline ends. The CDR3 covers 15 residues. The CDR3 coding sequence is TGCGCCAGCAGCTTAACGGGGTCAGTTAATCAGCCCCAGCATTTT. This encodes CASSLTGSVNQPQHF.

The CDR3 DNA reads TGTGCCAGCAGCTTAGTCAGGCTAGCGGGAGGAGAGACCCAGTACTTC. Protein sequence: CASSLVRLAGGETQYF. This rearrangement joins TRBV7-9 to TRBJ2-5; 11 nucleotides line up with TRBD2. Germline loops: CDR1 SEHNR, CDR2 FQNEAQ (reference sequence). V shed 1 base, J shed 4 bases, and the junction held 5 bases outside the gene matches. The CDR3 length is 16 residues. The full variable domain, completed using reference TRBV7-9 and TRBJ2-5, is DTGVSQNPRHKITKRGQNVTFRCDPISEHNRLYWYRQTLGQGPEFLTYFQNEAQLEKSRLLSDRFSAERPKGSFSTLEIQRTEQGDSAMYLCASSLVRLAGGETQYFGPGTRLLVL.

The V call is TRBV5-5, the J call TRBJ1-1, with D unclear. V was cut by 0 bases and J by 3 bases, with 15 bases left in between. The V gene's germline CDR1 is SGHKS and CDR2 YYEKEE (reference sequence). The CDR3 is 16 amino acids. CDR3 amino acids: CASSLGPPGVDTEAFF. DNA of the CDR3: TGTGCCAGCAGCTTGGGTCCCCCAGGCGTCGACACTGAAGCTTTCTTT. The full variable domain, with the rest looked up from reference TRBV5-5 and TRBJ1-1, is DAGVTQSPTHLIKTRGQQVTLRCSPISGHKSVSWYQQVLGQGPQFIFQYYEKEERGRGNFPDRFSARQFPNYSSELNVNALLLGDSALYLCASSLGPPGVDTEAFFGQGTRLTVV.

The V gene is TRBV4-3, the J gene TRBJ2-7; the D gene is possibly TRBD2 (5 bases). CDR3 length: 16 amino acids. V was trimmed by 4 bases and J by 0 bases, leaving 16 bases between them. Germline CDR1 is LGHNA and CDR2 is YSLEER. The CDR3 sequence: CASSLGWTSSSYEQYF. CDR3 nucleotide sequence: TGCGCCAGCAGCCTGGGTTGGACTTCCTCCTCCTACGAGCAGTACTTC.

V is TRBV28 and J is TRBJ1-1; D is possibly TRBD1 (6 bases). The V end was cut by 6 bases, the J end by 0 bases, with 20 bases between. The CDR3 consists of 17 residues. In germline, CDR1 is MDHEN, CDR2 SYDVKM. CDR3 in DNA: TGTGCCAGCAGGCGGGAGGGAGGGGGAAACATGAACACTGAAGCTTTCTTT. Amino acid sequence: CASRREGGGNMNTEAFF.

This sequence joins TRBV30 and TRBJ2-1; 8 nucleotides agree with TRBD2. This CDR3 region has 12 residues. Germline CDR1 and CDR2: GTSNPN and SVGIG (reference sequence). The V gene end was trimmed by 5 bases and the J gene end by 7 bases; junction bases not matched to a gene: 4. Here the CDR3 DNA reads TGTGCCTGGTCGGGGGGGCCTAATGAGCAGTTCTTC. Translated, it gives CAWSGGPNEQFF.

The chain joins TRBV11-2 to TRBJ1-2; weak D call: TRBD1 (6 bases). The V gene lost 5 bases and the J gene lost 3 bases, with 25 bases spanning the gap. The CDR3 spans 18 residues. CDR1 is SGHAT and CDR2 is FQNNGV in the germline V gene. In DNA, the CDR3 is TGTGCCAGCAGCCCCCAGGTGGGGGGGGCTAGGGCCCACTATGGCTACACCTTC. As protein: CASSPQVGGARAHYGYTF. Full variable domain (rest looked up from reference TRBV11-2 and TRBJ1-2): EAGVAQSPRYKIIEKRQSVAFWCNPISGHATLYWYQQILGQGPKLLIQFQNNGVVDDSQLPKDRFSAERLKGVDSTLKIQPAKLEDSAVYLCASSPQVGGARAHYGYTFGSGTRLTVV.

The chain carries TRBV6-2 or TRBV6-3 and TRBJ1-1; possible D gene TRBD1, 5 bases. The ends were cut back, 0 bases at V and 4 bases at J, with 9 bases in the middle. CDR1 and CDR2 (germline): MNHEY, SVGEGT. The CDR3 totals 14 residues. For the CDR3, the DNA is TGTGCCAGCAGTTACTCATCAGGGTTCACTGAAGCTTTCTTT. This sequence encodes CASSYSSGFTEAFF.

This chain links TRBV5-4 with TRBJ1-2; TRBD1 might be the D (6 bases). V was shortened by 2 bases and J by 7 bases, with 18 bases between the two germline ends. The germline V gene has CDR1 SGHNT and CDR2 YYREEE (reference sequence). The CDR3 runs to 15 residues. This CDR3 reads CASSFIIGGAFGYTF. As DNA, the CDR3 is TGTGCCAGCAGCTTCATCATCGGGGGGGCTTTTGGCTACACCTTC.

This clone was observed a few times. The gene calls are TRBV10-3 and TRBJ1-1; 7 bases are a match to TRBD1. Germline lookup yields CDR1 ENHRY and CDR2 SYGVKD. The V segment lost 7 bases and the J segment 0 bases; nucleotides outside the gene matches: 2. The CDR3 has 13 amino acids. For the CDR3, the DNA is TGTGCCATCATGGGACAGATGAACACTGAAGCTTTCTTT. It encodes CAIMGQMNTEAFF.

The chain is built from TRBV7-9 and TRBJ1-1; TRBD1 matches 8 bases. CDR3 length: 12 amino acids. Germline-derived CDR1 and CDR2 are SEHNR and FQNEAQ (reference sequence). V shed 5 bases, J shed 8 bases, and the junction held 4 bases outside the gene matches. CDR3 residues: CASSQRQGEAFF. As DNA, the CDR3 is TGTGCCAGCAGCCAAAGACAGGGGGAAGCTTTCTTT. The variable domain in full, completed from reference TRBV7-9 and TRBJ1-1, reads DTGVSQNPRHKITKRGQNVTFRCDPISEHNRLYWYRQTLGQGPEFLTYFQNEAQLEKSRLLSDRFSAERPKGSFSTLEIQRTEQGDSAMYLCASSQRQGEAFFGQGTRLTVV.

The V call is TRBV6-2 or TRBV6-3, the J call TRBJ2-7; TRBD1 agrees at 8 bases. Trimming cost V 9 bases and J 2 bases; bases outside gene matches: 15. This CDR3 region has 16 residues. Germline CDR1 MNHEY, CDR2 SVGEGT. This CDR3 reads CASRPIWTGPPYEQYF. The CDR3 DNA reads TGTGCCAGTCGCCCTATTTGGACAGGGCCCCCCTACGAGCAGTACTTC.

The gene calls are TRBV3-1 (or the pseudogene TRBV3-2) and TRBJ1-4, with 7 bases lining up with TRBD1. The CDR3 runs to 16 residues. V was pared by 1 base and J by 7 bases, with 9 bases of the junction left unmatched. Germline loops: CDR1 LGHDT, CDR2 YNNKEL (reference sequence). This CDR3 is CASSQVEGASLEKLFF. The CDR3 DNA is TGTGCCAGCAGCCAAGTGGAGGGGGCGAGTCTTGAAAAACTGTTTTTT.

The chain combines TRBV18 with TRBJ2-5; 7 positions agree with TRBD1. This CDR3 comprises 16 residues. The J segment lost 2 bases and the V segment lost 2 bases, leaving 8 bases of the junction unmatched. The V gene's germline CDR1 is KGHSH and CDR2 LQKENI. The CDR3, as DNA: TGTGCCAGCTCACCATCTCGGGCAGGGGGTCAAGAGACCCAGTACTTC. Its translation is CASSPSRAGGQETQYF.

The chain couples TRBV6-2 or TRBV6-3 to TRBJ1-2; 7 bases match TRBD1. The CDR3 has 14 residues. J was trimmed by 4 bases and V by 2 bases; bases with no gene match: 4. Per germline, CDR1 MNHEY and CDR2 SVGEGT. CDR3 protein: CASSYDNRGYGYTF. DNA of the CDR3: TGTGCCAGCAGTTACGATAACAGGGGCTATGGCTACACCTTC.